A selection of T cell receptor beta chains follows, all from one sample in a study of long-term antiretroviral therapy in people with HIV. Sequencing used immunoSEQ multiplex PCR; TCRdb keeps in-frame clones, though not all of them. Of around 26,000 clones listed, 76% are singletons. The sample in question was unsorted PBMCs, obtained 1.1 years before starting antiretroviral therapy. The receptor set was obtained from a woman in her forties with HIV. The CDR3 runs from the conserved cysteine through the conserved F or W. Fields, in order: CDR3 length, clone size, V gene, D gene, J gene, CDR3 protein, CDR3 DNA. The D gene is left open where the match is weak. Clone sizes are given selectively: once, few, many, or a class where the clone is expanded.

length: 17; size: .; V: TRBV19; D: .; J: TRBJ2-2; CDR3: CASTNHPGVGNTGELFF; DNA: TGTGCCAGTACCAACCATCCCGGGGTGGGGAACACCGGGGAGCTGTTTTTT
length: 12; size: .; V: TRBV5-1; D: .; J: TRBJ2-5; CDR3: CASSHGQETQYF; DNA: TGCGCCAGCAGCCATGGACAAGAGACCCAGTACTTC
length: 16; size: few; V: TRBV5-6; D: .; J: TRBJ1-6; CDR3: CASSLVSGARNSPLHF; DNA: TGTGCCAGCAGCCTCGTCTCGGGGGCTAGGAATTCACCCCTCCACTTT
length: 16; size: .; V: TRBV15; D: .; J: TRBJ2-7; CDR3: CATSSLGLPAQNEQYF; DNA: TGTGCCACCAGCAGCTTAGGACTCCCCGCGCAAAACGAGCAGTACTTC
length: 15; size: .; V: TRBV29-1; D: TRBD2; J: TRBJ2-1; CDR3: CSVDIGTSSYNEQFF; DNA: TGCAGCGTAGATATCGGGACTAGCAGTTACAATGAGCAGTTCTTC
length: 15; size: .; V: TRBV19; D: .; J: TRBJ2-3; CDR3: CASSSPGQTPDTQYF; DNA: TGTGCCAGTAGTTCGCCGGGCCAAACACCCGATACGCAGTATTTT
length: 13; size: .; V: TRBV27; D: .; J: TRBJ1-1; CDR3: CASSRQGNTEAFF; DNA: TGTGCCAGCAGTCGGCAGGGGAACACTGAAGCTTTCTTT
length: 16; size: few; V: TRBV7-9; D: .; J: TRBJ1-3; CDR3: CASSPLGLRPGNTIYF; DNA: TGTGCCAGCAGCCCCCTAGGCCTCCGTCCTGGAAACACCATATATTTT
length: 13; size: once; V: TRBV2; D: .; J: TRBJ2-2; CDR3: CASSEAQTGELFF; DNA: TGTGCCAGCAGTGAAGCCCAGACCGGGGAGCTGTTTTTT
length: 13; size: .; V: TRBV11-2; D: .; J: TRBJ1-2; CDR3: CASSLRVLAGYTF; DNA: TGTGCCAGCAGCCTCAGGGTCTTGGCTGGCTACACCTTC
length: 13; size: few; V: TRBV5-6; D: TRBD1; J: TRBJ2-7; CDR3: CASSGGQLYEQYF; DNA: TGTGCCAGCAGCGGGGGACAGCTCTACGAGCAGTACTTC
length: 14; size: .; V: TRBV9; D: .; J: TRBJ2-1; CDR3: CASSVGQRGNEQFF; DNA: TGTGCCAGCAGCGTGGGACAAAGGGGTAATGAGCAGTTCTTC
length: 14; size: .; V: TRBV11-2; D: .; J: TRBJ2-7; CDR3: CASSQDRPSYEQYF; DNA: TGTGCCAGCAGCCAGGACAGACCGTCCTACGAGCAGTACTTC
length: 12; size: .; V: TRBV7-2; D: TRBD1; J: TRBJ1-2; CDR3: CASRGQSYGYTF; DNA: TGTGCCAGCAGGGGACAGAGCTATGGCTACACCTTC
length: 12; size: .; V: TRBV13; D: .; J: TRBJ1-2; CDR3: CASSSSTRGYTF; DNA: TGTGCCAGCAGCTCATCTACGCGAGGCTACACCTTC
length: 15; size: once; V: TRBV6-5; D: TRBD1; J: TRBJ1-3; CDR3: CASTPGQGAGNTIYF; DNA: TGTGCCAGCACCCCGGGACAGGGGGCTGGAAACACCATATATTTT
length: 13; size: .; V: TRBV6-6; D: TRBD2; J: TRBJ2-7; CDR3: CATKLAVAYEQYF; DNA: TGTGCCACCAAACTAGCGGTAGCCTACGAGCAGTACTTC
length: 15; size: once; V: TRBV6-1; D: .; J: TRBJ2-7; CDR3: CASSERRGVAYEQYF; DNA: TGTGCCAGCAGTGAAAGGAGGGGGGTTGCCTACGAGCAGTACTTC
length: 14; size: once; V: TRBV18; D: TRBD1; J: TRBJ2-1; CDR3: CASSRDRVFNEQFF; DNA: TGTGCCAGCTCACGGGACAGGGTTTTCAATGAGCAGTTCTTC
length: 15; size: .; V: TRBV9; D: .; J: TRBJ2-1; CDR3: CASSVASGYYNEQFF; DNA: TGTGCCAGCAGCGTAGCATCAGGGTATTACAATGAGCAGTTCTTC
length: 16; size: .; V: TRBV11-2; D: TRBD2; J: TRBJ2-5; CDR3: CASSLGASGYQETQYF; DNA: TGTGCCAGCAGCTTAGGGGCTAGCGGTTACCAAGAGACCCAGTACTTC
length: 14; size: .; V: TRBV13; D: .; J: TRBJ2-3; CDR3: CASSLRLAPDTQYF; DNA: TGTGCCAGCAGCTTAAGGCTAGCGCCGGATACGCAGTATTTT
length: 14; size: once; V: TRBV19; D: .; J: TRBJ1-2; CDR3: CASSITFRGYGYTF; DNA: TGTGCCAGTAGTATCACCTTCAGGGGCTATGGCTACACCTTC
length: 12; size: .; V: TRBV18; D: .; J: TRBJ1-3; CDR3: CASSPRGDTIYF; DNA: TGTGCCAGCTCACCTCGTGGTGACACCATATATTTT
length: 14; size: few; V: TRBV2; D: TRBD1; J: TRBJ1-5; CDR3: CASSLQGPNQPQHF; DNA: TGTGCCAGCAGTCTACAGGGGCCCAATCAGCCCCAGCATTTT
length: 13; size: .; V: TRBV19; D: .; J: TRBJ2-7; CDR3: CASPRGNDYEQYF; DNA: TGTGCCAGTCCCCGGGGCAACGACTACGAGCAGTACTTC
length: 14; size: .; V: TRBV4-2; D: .; J: TRBJ1-2; CDR3: CASSQSSLNYGYTF; DNA: TGTGCCAGCAGCCAAAGTTCCTTGAACTATGGCTACACCTTC
length: 17; size: few; V: TRBV4-2; D: .; J: TRBJ1-2; CDR3: CASSPGTPIAPLYGYTF; DNA: TGTGCCAGCAGCCCCGGTACCCCGATCGCTCCTCTCTATGGCTACACCTTC
length: 16; size: .; V: TRBV6-5; D: .; J: TRBJ2-5; CDR3: CASSYRQGLFRETQYF; DNA: TGTGCCAGCAGTTACCGGCAGGGGCTGTTTAGGGAGACCCAGTACTTC
length: 17; size: .; V: TRBV5-1; D: TRBD2; J: TRBJ2-1; CDR3: CASSQHKLAGGLNEQFF; DNA: TGCGCCAGCAGCCAACATAAATTAGCGGGGGGCCTCAATGAGCAGTTCTTC
length: 15; size: .; V: TRBV5-8; D: TRBD1; J: TRBJ2-7; CDR3: CASSNSGTANYEQYF; DNA: TGTGCCAGCAGCAATTCCGGGACAGCAAACTACGAGCAGTACTTC
length: 14; size: .; V: TRBV6-5; D: .; J: TRBJ1-1; CDR3: CASRSTGINTEAFF; DNA: TGTGCCAGCAGAAGCACAGGGATCAACACTGAAGCTTTCTTT
length: 16; size: .; V: TRBV6-6; D: .; J: TRBJ2-5; CDR3: CASSYGNPGNQETQYF; DNA: TGTGCCAGCAGTTACGGGAACCCAGGGAACCAAGAGACCCAGTACTTC
length: 14; size: few; V: TRBV25-1; D: TRBD2; J: TRBJ2-5; CDR3: CASSPGLASETQYF; DNA: TGTGCCAGCAGTCCGGGACTAGCCTCAGAGACCCAGTACTTC
length: 15; size: .; V: TRBV30; D: .; J: TRBJ1-3; CDR3: CAWSRDGSSGNTIYF; DNA: TGTGCCTGGAGTCGGGACGGCTCCTCTGGAAACACCATATATTTT
length: 11; size: few; V: TRBV14; D: .; J: TRBJ2-7; CDR3: CASSHGGEQYF; DNA: TGTGCCAGCAGCCATGGGGGCGAGCAGTACTTC
length: 12; size: .; V: TRBV19; D: .; J: TRBJ2-3; CDR3: CASSIGTDTQYF; DNA: TGTGCCAGTAGTATTGGCACAGATACGCAGTATTTT
length: 19; size: .; V: TRBV10-3; D: TRBD2; J: TRBJ2-7; CDR3: CAISERRLAGAGLGYEQYF; DNA: TGTGCCATCAGTGAAAGGAGGCTAGCGGGAGCCGGTTTAGGTTACGAGCAGTACTTC
length: 15; size: .; V: TRBV14; D: .; J: TRBJ2-7; CDR3: CASSQALGSAYEQYF; DNA: TGTGCCAGCAGCCAAGCACTGGGGTCTGCATACGAGCAGTACTTC
length: 13; size: .; V: TRBV5-1; D: .; J: TRBJ1-2; CDR3: CASAEGTNYGYTF; DNA: TGCGCCAGTGCCGAGGGGACTAACTATGGCTACACCTTC